Given below is one TCR beta chain in context. Both 60 Vbeta primers and 13 Jbeta primers went into the PCR. Profiling relied on immunoSEQ multiplex PCR, and the TCRdb table lists in-frame clones only, not all of them. The data contain some 130,000 clones, about three quarters of them singletons. This record belongs to a study of cytomegalovirus exposure and HLA in healthy donors. Germline V CDR1 and CDR2: WNHNN, SYGVQD (reference sequence). The V gene lost 0 bases and the J gene lost 6 bases, with 7 bases spanning the gap. The CDR3 contains 13 residues. This receptor was identified in a female donor in good health and CMV-seropositive. Sequencing was carried out using PBMCs. This sequence joins TRBV10-1 and TRBJ2-3; tentatively, D is TRBD1 (5 bases). CDR3 coding DNA: TGCGCCAGCAGTGAGTCTAAGGGGGATACGCAGTATTTT. Amino acids: CASSESKGDTQYF.